A single sample gave rise to the 23 T cell receptor beta chains below, sequenced in a study of shared clonotypes between healthy human individuals. Sequenced by immunoSEQ multiplex PCR; TCRdb stores in-frame clones only, minus some. In the table there are about 2.3 million clones, about nine tenths of which are singletons. Sequenced material: naive CD4+ T cells from PBMCs. Subset given: CD45RA+ positively selected. These receptors were collected from a man aged 18 to 30 in good health. Some clones in this sample may be carry-over from other donors' samples.

This clone occurred once. The V gene is TRBV28, the J gene TRBJ1-1, with a possible D match to TRBD1 (6 bases). The CDR3 totals 15 residues. V lost 5 bases and J 7 bases, leaving 20 bases between the germline ends. Germline V lookup: CDR1 MDHEN, CDR2 SYDVKM. In DNA, the CDR3 is TGTGCCAGCAGTCTTGCCCGGAGGGAAGGGGGTGAAGCTTTCTTT. It codes for CASSLARREGGEAFF.

This clone was recorded only once. V and J are TRBV25-1 and TRBJ2-3; the match to TRBD1 covers 8 bases. Germline V gene lookup returns CDR1 MGHDK and CDR2 SYGVNS. V trimming: 2 bases; J trimming: 3 bases; junction bases outside the gene matches: 10. The CDR3 is 17 amino acids. The CDR3 region is CASSETRTGGPTDTQYF. As DNA, the CDR3 is TGTGCCAGCAGTGAAACCCGAACAGGGGGACCGACAGATACGCAGTATTTT.

The chain has TRBV5-1 and TRBJ2-7, with D possibly called TRBD1 or TRBD2 (5 bases each). The germline V and J ends were trimmed by 4 bases and 6 bases, with 17 bases remaining between them. Germline lookup yields CDR1 SGHRS and CDR2 YFSETQ. The CDR3 sequence is 14 residues long. CDR3 protein: CASSAGTAPSEQYF. The CDR3 DNA is TGCGCCAGCAGCGCCGGGACGGCCCCGTCCGAGCAGTACTTC.

The V and J genes are TRBV11-1 and TRBJ2-5; 7 bases map to TRBD1. The DNA end is more similar to TRBJ2-7, so the J call may be wrong. Germline lookup yields CDR1 SGHAT and CDR2 FQDESV (reference sequence). The CDR3 is 12 residues long. The CDR3, as DNA: TGTGCCAGCGCTGGAGACAGGGACGAGCAGTACTTC. This codes for CASAGDRDEQYF.

In this sample, this clone turned up once. The chain joins TRBV28 to TRBJ1-5; D may be TRBD1 (6 bases). CDR1 and CDR2 (germline): MDHEN, SYDVKM. The CDR3 length is 16 residues. V lost 4 bases to trimming and J lost 7 bases, with 20 bases between them. CDR3 coding DNA: TGTGCCAGCAGTTCCAGTGGGGAGGGGGTCGGGCAGCCCCAGCATTTT. Amino acids: CASSSSGEGVGQPQHF.

The chain joins TRBV5-1 to TRBJ2-2; 16 bases match TRBD2. Germline CDR1 is SGHRS and CDR2 is YFSETQ. Trimming cost V 3 bases and J 7 bases; bases outside gene matches: 6. This CDR3 contains 17 residues. The CDR3 nucleotides read TGCGCCAGCAGCTCGGGACTAGCGGGAGGGCAAGGCGGGGAGCTGTTTTTT. Translating gives CASSSGLAGGQGGELFF.

In this sample, this clone turned up once. This chain uses TRBV18 with TRBJ2-5; TRBD2 agrees at 10 bases. Germline V gives CDR1 KGHSH, CDR2 LQKENI. This CDR3 contains 17 residues. V shed 2 bases and J 1 base; nucleotides not matched to a gene: 7. The DNA of the CDR3 is TGTGCCAGCTCACCAATATTAGCGGGAGGTTTCCAAGAGACCCAGTACTTC. Encoded protein: CASSPILAGGFQETQYF.

This rearrangement joins TRBV7-8 to TRBJ2-7, with D perhaps being TRBD1 or TRBD2 (5 bases each). The germline V and J ends were trimmed by 3 bases and 3 bases, with 21 bases remaining between them. Germline V gives CDR1 SGHVS, CDR2 FQNEAQ. This CDR3 contains 17 residues. The CDR3 DNA reads TGTGCCAGCAGCTTTGGCAGGGTAGACGGGAAGTACTACGAGCAGTACTTC. It codes for CASSFGRVDGKYYEQYF.

The V gene is TRBV5-6, the J gene TRBJ2-5, with a possible D match to TRBD2 (6 bases). Germline CDR1 reads SGHDT; CDR2 reads YYEEEE. V lost 0 bases and J 5 bases, leaving 14 bases between the germline ends. This CDR3 is 15 amino acids long. CDR3 sequence reads: CASSLGLVRIETQYF. The DNA for the CDR3 is TGTGCCAGCAGCTTGGGACTAGTTCGGATCGAGACCCAGTACTTC.

The genes are TRBV6-5 and TRBJ2-7; 7 nucleotides align to TRBD1. CDR3 length equals 13 residues. The germline CDR1 and CDR2 sequences are MNHEY and SVGAGI. Trimming removed 6 bases from V and 6 bases from J; junction bases left unmatched: 8. CDR3 DNA: TGTGCCAGCAGACTCGGGACAGTATCCGAGCAGTACTTC. Encoded protein: CASRLGTVSEQYF.

CDR3 in amino acids: CAISASPGAALYEQYF. The CDR3 nucleotides are TGTGCCATCAGCGCTAGCCCCGGGGCAGCACTTTACGAGCAGTACTTC. This chain joins TRBV10-3 and TRBJ2-7; TRBD1 or TRBD2 may be the D gene (5 bases each). The CDR3 is made up of 16 amino acids. Trimming stripped 6 bases from V and 4 bases from J, with 22 bases between. Germline V gene lookup returns CDR1 ENHRY and CDR2 SYGVKD.

This sequence joins TRBV2 and TRBJ2-1; D is uncertain. Germline V gene lookup returns CDR1 SNHLY and CDR2 FYNNEI. The CDR3 has 15 amino acids. The ends were cut back, 6 bases at V and 2 bases at J, with 14 bases in the middle. The chain's CDR3 is CASRSRGDAYNEQFF. The CDR3 DNA is TGTGCCAGCAGAAGTCGAGGTGACGCCTACAATGAGCAGTTCTTC. The whole variable domain, remainder taken from reference TRBV2 and TRBJ2-1, is EPEVTQTPSHQVTQMGQEVILRCVPISNHLYFYWYRQILGQKVEFLVSFYNNEISEKSEIFDDQFSVERPDGSNFTLKIRSTKLEDSAMYFCASRSRGDAYNEQFFGPGTRLTVL.

The gene calls are TRBV28 and TRBJ1-2, with no clear D. The CDR3 covers 16 residues. Trimming shortened V by 4 bases and J by 2 bases, and 17 bases separated the two germline ends. Per germline, CDR1 MDHEN and CDR2 SYDVKM. CDR3 region: CASSSPSLSPNYGYTF. The CDR3, as DNA: TGTGCCAGCAGTTCCCCCTCATTGTCCCCGAACTATGGCTACACCTTC.

Note on this clone: This sample includes further DNA sequences coding for the same CDR3. This chain links TRBV28 with TRBJ1-5; TRBD1 might be the D (6 bases). V lost 5 bases, J lost 1 base, and 9 bases lay in between. This CDR3 region has 14 residues. Germline V gives CDR1 MDHEN, CDR2 SYDVKM. For the CDR3, the DNA is TGTGCCAGCAGTCTCGGGGGCAGCAATCAGCCCCAGCATTTT. Translation gives CASSLGGSNQPQHF.

The V call is TRBV10-1, the J call TRBJ2-5; D gene ambiguous. V was shortened by 6 bases and J by 0 bases, with 14 bases between the two germline ends. The length of the CDR3 is 15 residues. Germline V gene sequence: CDR1 WNHNN, CDR2 SYGVQD (reference sequence). The DNA of the CDR3 is TGCGCCAGCAGCCCCGGCAGGACCAACCAAGAGACCCAGTACTTC. It yields the protein CASSPGRTNQETQYF.

J is TRBJ2-1 and V is TRBV6-1; D possibly corresponds to TRBD1 (5 bases). V was shortened by 1 base and J by 11 bases, with 12 bases between the two germline ends. Germline CDR1 and CDR2: MNHNS and SASEGT. This CDR3 has 13 residues. The CDR3 region is CASSEEGNLKQFF. The CDR3 DNA reads as TGTGCCAGCAGTGAAGAGGGGAACCTTAAGCAGTTCTTC.

A remark on this clone: The same CDR3 arises from other DNA sequences in this sample as well. The genes are TRBV27 and TRBJ1-3; D is undetermined. Germline values: CDR1 MNHEY, CDR2 SMNVEV (reference sequence). The ends were cut back, 3 bases at V and 4 bases at J, with 7 bases in the middle. CDR3 length: 13 amino acids. The CDR3 DNA reads as TGTGCCAGCAGTTTCCAGTTCGGAAACACCATATATTTT. Protein product: CASSFQFGNTIYF.

The gene calls are TRBV11-2 and TRBJ2-5, with D tentatively TRBD1 or TRBD2 (5 bases each). The J call may be in error: the DNA end matches TRBJ2-7 better. Germline V lookup: CDR1 SGHAT, CDR2 FQNNGV. The length of the CDR3 is 16 residues. CDR3 coding DNA: TGTGCCAGCAGCCCCATTAGGGGCGAGGGGCACTACGAGCAGTACTTC. This gives the protein CASSPIRGEGHYEQYF.

The chain links TRBV7-2 to TRBJ1-2; perhaps TRBD1 as D (5 bases). The V and J ends lost 1 base and 8 bases respectively, with 17 bases between them. The V gene's germline CDR1 is SGHTA and CDR2 FQGNSA. CDR3 size: 15 residues. DNA of the CDR3: TGTGCCAGCAGCTTAGGCACAGGAGGTGTCGGAGGCTACACCTTC. It codes for CASSLGTGGVGGYTF.

This sequence joins TRBV28 and TRBJ1-2; D gene ambiguous. Germline V CDR1 and CDR2: MDHEN, SYDVKM. The CDR3 consists of 13 residues. V was shortened by 6 bases and J by 4 bases, with 12 bases between the two germline ends. The CDR3 here is CASSPGSVYGYTF. The CDR3 DNA reads TGTGCCAGCAGCCCCGGGTCCGTCTATGGCTACACCTTC.

This clone was counted a single time. This chain uses TRBV6-1 with TRBJ2-5; D gene unclear. Germline-derived CDR1 and CDR2 are MNHNS and SASEGT. The V end lost 0 bases, the J end lost 2 bases, and 7 bases lay between the germline ends. The CDR3 covers 14 residues. CDR3 bases: TGTGCCAGCAGTGAAGCTCTACCACAAGAGACCCAGTACTTC. Protein sequence: CASSEALPQETQYF.

V is TRBV5-5 and J is TRBJ1-5, with 9 bases that match TRBD1. The germline V gene has CDR1 SGHKS and CDR2 YYEKEE (reference sequence). V gave up 3 bases and J gave up 1 base; unmatched junction bases: 17. This CDR3 region has 20 residues. The CDR3 loop is CASSSDQPGQGVVSNQPQHF. The CDR3 DNA sequence: TGTGCCAGCAGCTCAGACCAGCCGGGACAGGGAGTCGTGAGCAATCAGCCCCAGCATTTT.

The chain uses TRBV7-6 and TRBJ2-1; 8 nucleotides line up with TRBD2. The trim removed 5 bases at V and 7 bases at J, leaving 10 bases unmatched. Germline-derived CDR1 and CDR2 are SGHVS and FNYEAQ. The CDR3 is 15 residues long. In nucleotides, the CDR3 is TGTGCCAGCAGCGAGACCGGGACTAGAGGAAATGAGCAGTTCTTC. Its translation: CASSETGTRGNEQFF.